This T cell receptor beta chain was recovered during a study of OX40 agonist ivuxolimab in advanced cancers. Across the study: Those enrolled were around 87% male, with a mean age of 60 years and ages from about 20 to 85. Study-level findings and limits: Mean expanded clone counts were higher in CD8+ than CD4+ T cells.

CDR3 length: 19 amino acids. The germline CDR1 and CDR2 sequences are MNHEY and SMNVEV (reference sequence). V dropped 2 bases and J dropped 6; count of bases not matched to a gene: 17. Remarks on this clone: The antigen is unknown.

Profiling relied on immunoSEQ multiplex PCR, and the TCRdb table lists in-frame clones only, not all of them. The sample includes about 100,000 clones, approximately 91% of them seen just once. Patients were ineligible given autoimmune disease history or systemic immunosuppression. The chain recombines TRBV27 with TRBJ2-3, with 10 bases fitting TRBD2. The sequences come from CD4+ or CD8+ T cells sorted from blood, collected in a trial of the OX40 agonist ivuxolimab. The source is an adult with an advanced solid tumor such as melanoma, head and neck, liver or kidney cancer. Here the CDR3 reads CASSLRPLLAGAKGDTQYF. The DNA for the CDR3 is TGTGCCAGCAGTTTACGCCCCCTTCTAGCGGGGGCCAAAGGTGATACGCAGTATTTT.